One sample yielded the 16 T cell receptor beta chains listed below, sequenced in a study of early T cells in non-severe SARS-CoV-2 infection. TCRdb used MiXCR to reprocess the 5' RACE reads, holding one entry per CDR3 protein. The sample records some 64,000 distinct CDR3 sequences, over 20% being singletons. This specimen was whole blood, taken at baseline. The receptor source for this set is an adult who was a healthcare worker with PCR-confirmed SARS-CoV-2 infection or an uninfected control (not recorded which).

The sample holds a few counts of this clonotype. The genes are TRBV5-1 and TRBJ2-3; D gene unclear. The germline gives CDR1 SGHRS, CDR2 YFSETQ. Trimming cost V 8 bases and J 2 bases, with 12 bases left between them. The CDR3 runs to 13 residues. DNA of the CDR3: TGCGCCAGTCAGACACTGCCCACAGATACGCAGTATTTT. Translation gives CASQTLPTDTQYF. The whole variable domain, remainder taken from reference TRBV5-1 and TRBJ2-3, is KAGVTQTPRYLIKTRGQQVTLSCSPISGHRSVSWYQQTPGQGLQFLFEYFSETQRNKGNFPGRFSGRQFSNSRSEMNVSTLELGDSALYLCASQTLPTDTQYFGPGTRLTVL.

This clonotype was observed at least ten times. The chain is built from TRBV19 and TRBJ1-2, with unresolved D. Germline-derived CDR1 and CDR2 are LNHDA and SQIVND (reference sequence). V lost 3 bases to trimming and J lost 8 bases, with 10 bases between them. There are 12 residues in the CDR3. The CDR3 sequence is CASSMGGAGYTF. CDR3 nucleotides: TGTGCCAGTAGTATGGGAGGCGCGGGCTACACCTTC.

This clonotype was observed a handful of times. This chain uses TRBV25-1 with TRBJ2-3; 7 nucleotides line up with TRBD1. CDR3 size: 14 residues. The germline V gene has CDR1 MGHDK and CDR2 SYGVNS. The ends lost 8 bases at V and 5 bases at J; junction bases unmatched: 10. As DNA, the CDR3 is TGTGCCAGCTCGCCTTTTAGACAGGGAGATACGCAGTATTTT. Its protein is CASSPFRQGDTQYF.

The chain combines TRBV6-6 with TRBJ1-6, with no clear D. CDR3 size: 14 residues. The ends were cut back, 4 bases at V and 7 bases at J, with 11 bases in the middle. Germline V gene sequence: CDR1 MNHNY, CDR2 SVGAGI (reference sequence). The CDR3 protein is CASSFTGGNSPLHF. Written as DNA, the CDR3 is TGTGCCAGCAGTTTTACGGGCGGAAATTCACCCCTCCACTTT.

The rearrangement uses TRBV12-3 or TRBV12-4 and TRBJ2-1; D call uncertain. This CDR3 has 12 residues. Trimming took off 3 bases at V and 6 bases at J, with 6 bases between the two ends. CDR3 in amino acids: CASSFQVNEQFF. The CDR3 DNA reads as TGTGCCAGCAGTTTCCAGGTCAATGAGCAGTTCTTC.

V usage is TRBV19 and J usage is TRBJ2-3; D is possibly TRBD1 (5 bases). The V gene's germline CDR1 is LNHDA and CDR2 SQIVND (reference sequence). The CDR3 runs 14 residues. V gave up 11 bases and J gave up 2 bases, with 17 bases separating them. CDR3 DNA: TGTGCCTCAAAGGAAGGGGTTTTCACAGATACGCAGTATTTT. The encoded protein is CASKEGVFTDTQYF.

This clonotype has only a few counts. The chain recombines TRBV20-1 with TRBJ2-1, with D possibly being TRBD2 (5 bases). This CDR3 has 15 residues. V lost 3 bases to trimming and J lost 1 base, with 13 bases between them. Germline V lookup: CDR1 DFQATT, CDR2 SNEGSKA (reference sequence). CDR3 loop: CSARPGVGSYNEQFF. DNA of the CDR3: TGCAGTGCTAGGCCCGGGGTCGGTTCCTACAATGAGCAGTTCTTC.

This clonotype was recorded at least ten times. In DNA form, the CDR3 reads TGTGCCAGCAGGAAGCATCTAGCGAACACCGGGGAGCTGTTTTTT. This sequence encodes CASRKHLANTGELFF. The rearrangement joins TRBV12-3 or TRBV12-4 to TRBJ2-2; D uncertain. V was pared by 6 bases and J by 0 bases, with 11 bases between. The CDR3 totals 15 residues.

The genes are TRBV10-3 and TRBJ2-3, with a tentative D call TRBD1 (6 bases). The germline V gene encodes CDR1 ENHRY and CDR2 SYGVKD. The CDR3 loop spans 14 amino acids. With 5 bases removed from V and 0 bases from J, the gap between germline ends came to 9 bases. The CDR3 spells CAISIQGSTDTQYF. The CDR3 DNA reads as TGTGCCATCAGTATTCAGGGGAGCACAGATACGCAGTATTTT.

This clonotype was counted many times. The chain employs TRBV27 and TRBJ2-7, with TRBD1 as a possible D gene (5 bases). The V gene's germline CDR1 is MNHEY and CDR2 SMNVEV (reference sequence). Trimming removed 4 bases at V and 5 bases at J, with 15 bases between. CDR3 length: 14 amino acids. The CDR3 protein is CASSYRSGGDEQYF. The CDR3 DNA is TGTGCCAGCAGTTACAGGTCTGGCGGCGACGAGCAGTACTTC.

This clonotype was detected only a few times. The V gene is TRBV30, the J gene TRBJ1-2; D is perhaps TRBD1 (5 bases). Trimming removed 8 bases at V and 2 bases at J, with 24 bases between. The CDR3 spans 16 residues. The germline V gene encodes CDR1 GTSNPN and CDR2 SVGIG (reference sequence). DNA of the CDR3: TGTGCCCATTGGGCCGATAGAGGGGCGGCGAACTATGGCTACACCTTC. Amino acid sequence: CAHWADRGAANYGYTF. The whole variable domain, filled in from reference TRBV30 and TRBJ1-2, reads SQTIHQWPATLVQPVGSPLSLECTVEGTSNPNLYWYRQAAGRGLQLLFYSVGIGQISSEVPQNLSASRPQDRQFILSSKKLLLSDSGFYLCAHWADRGAANYGYTFGSGTRLTVV.

This clonotype was observed a few times. This sequence joins TRBV19 and TRBJ2-1; the D gene could be TRBD1 or TRBD2 (5 bases each). Germline CDR1 reads LNHDA; CDR2 reads SQIVND (reference sequence). The CDR3 consists of 19 residues. The V gene lost 1 base and the J gene lost 2 bases, with 21 bases spanning the gap. The CDR3: CASSIGSRDPGGAYNEQFF. The CDR3 nucleotides are TGTGCCAGTAGTATAGGGAGCCGGGACCCCGGTGGCGCCTACAATGAGCAGTTCTTC.

The CDR3 DNA sequence: TGTGCCAGCAGCTTAGACCTGTCGGGCACTGAAGCTTTCTTT. This translates into CASSLDLSGTEAFF. The genes are TRBV7-9 and TRBJ1-1; D unclear. V gave up 1 base and J gave up 4 bases, with 10 bases separating them. This CDR3 is built from 14 residues. CDR1 and CDR2 (germline): SEHNR, FQNEAQ (reference sequence).

On this clonotype: An end of the junction differs from the germline gene, which may be a read error. V is TRBV7-9 and J is TRBJ2-7, with a possible D match to TRBD2 (5 bases). Germline V gene lookup returns CDR1 SEHNR and CDR2 FQNEAQ (reference sequence). The CDR3 is 14 residues long. The CDR3 coding sequence is TGTGCCAGCAGCCTAGCTCCCGACACGTACGAGCAGTACTTC. As protein: CASSLAPDTYEQYF.

This clonotype has more than one count but fewer than ten. The J gene is TRBJ2-2, the V gene TRBV7-2, with D possibly being TRBD2 (5 bases). V lost 4 bases, J lost 6 bases, and 12 bases lay in between. Germline V gene data show CDR1 as SGHTA and CDR2 as FQGNSA. The CDR3 runs to 14 residues. The CDR3 nucleotides read TGTGCCAGCAGCTCGACCGGGGTCCCCGGGGAGCTGTTTTTT. It encodes CASSSTGVPGELFF.

The genes are TRBV13 and TRBJ2-1, with D perhaps assigned TRBD1 or TRBD2 (6 bases each). Trimming shortened V by 5 bases and J by 3 bases, and 11 bases separated the two germline ends. The CDR3 is 14 residues long. CDR1 is PRHDT and CDR2 is FYEKMQ in the germline V gene (reference sequence). This CDR3 is CASSPGAYYNEQFF. In DNA form, the CDR3 reads TGTGCCAGCAGCCCGGGGGCCTACTACAATGAGCAGTTCTTC.